These 4 T cell receptor beta chains were sequenced from one sample in a study of T cell responses to AZD1222 COVID-19 vaccine. Repertoires were generated with immunoSEQ multiplex PCR, while TCRdb's copy carries only in-frame clones and drops some. The data show about 170,000 clones, roughly 92% seen once. Sequenced here: peripheral blood, sampled on day 0 of AZD1222 vaccination. The receptors come from an adult in good health.

The chain combines TRBV9 with TRBJ2-7; D could derive from TRBD1 or TRBD2 (5 bases each). The V gene lost 10 bases and the J gene lost 4 bases, with 21 bases spanning the gap. Germline loops: CDR1 SGDLS, CDR2 YYNGEE. This CDR3 comprises 14 residues. CDR3 protein: CAPNRGAGLYEQYF. DNA for the CDR3: TGTGCCCCCAACCGAGGGGCGGGCCTGTACGAGCAGTACTTC.

The DNA of the CDR3 is TGTGCCAGATTTTGGGAGTTGGCTAGCGGGAGCTATGAGCAGTTCTTC. Amino acid sequence: CARFWELASGSYEQFF. The chain combines TRBV19 with TRBJ2-1; 10 nucleotides agree with TRBD2. This CDR3 has 16 residues. V was clipped by 9 bases and J by 8 bases; unmatched bases: 16. CDR1 LNHDA and CDR2 SQIVND come from the germline V gene (reference sequence).

The chain employs TRBV19 and TRBJ1-5; 7 nucleotides line up with TRBD1. Per the germline V gene, CDR1 is LNHDA and CDR2 is SQIVND (reference sequence). CDR3 size: 14 residues. The V gene end was trimmed by 8 bases and the J gene end by 0 bases; junction bases not matched to a gene: 4. CDR3 loop: CASRDRYSNQPQHF. CDR3 DNA sequence: TGTGCCAGTCGGGACAGATATAGCAATCAGCCCCAGCATTTT.

V gene TRBV6-5 combines with J gene TRBJ1-5; D call uncertain. V lost 1 base, J lost 5 bases, and 9 bases lay in between. CDR3 size: 14 residues. Germline V gene sequence: CDR1 MNHEY, CDR2 SVGAGI. DNA for the CDR3: TGTGCCAGCAGTTACTTGGGGAAAGATCAGCCCCAGCATTTT. Its protein product is CASSYLGKDQPQHF.